The 27 T cell receptor beta chains reported below all come from one sample, sequenced in a study of response to subunit inactivated influenza vaccine. TCRdb recomputed calls from the RT-PCR reads with MiXCR, one row per CDR3 protein. The sample consists of approximately 520,000 distinct CDR3 sequences, over 25% of them appearing once. The starting material was CD4+ T cells sorted from PBMCs, obtained 5 to 6 days after vaccination. These receptors were collected from a man in his fifties who received an inactivated influenza vaccine.

This clonotype came up a few times. V and J are TRBV12-3 or TRBV12-4 and TRBJ1-2, with D perhaps TRBD1 (6 bases). V was clipped by 5 bases and J by 2 bases, with 9 bases between them. This CDR3 is 13 amino acids long. The CDR3 nucleotides read TGTGCCAGCAGTACCGACAGGAACTATGGCTACACCTTC. Amino acid sequence: CASSTDRNYGYTF.

This rearrangement joins TRBV6-2 or TRBV6-3 to TRBJ2-1; no clear D. The germline V gene has CDR1 MNHEY and CDR2 SVGEGT. This CDR3 region has 15 residues. V shed 6 bases and J shed 3 bases, with 15 bases lying between them. CDR3 loop: CASSSYAGNYNEQFF. The CDR3 nucleotides read TGTGCCAGCAGCTCCTACGCCGGTAACTACAATGAGCAGTTCTTC.

This clonotype was counted between two and nine times. The chain uses TRBV6-2 or TRBV6-3 and TRBJ2-5; D is ambiguous. The V end lost 10 bases, the J end lost 5 bases, and 23 bases lay between the germline ends. This CDR3 is 15 amino acids long. The germline gives CDR1 MNHEY, CDR2 SVGEGT. CDR3 in DNA: TGTGCCACTACTGGTGTGAACTTCCTGGAGGAGACCCAGTACTTC. The encoded protein is CATTGVNFLEETQYF.

This chain links TRBV29-1 with TRBJ1-5; D unclear. Germline V gene data show CDR1 as SQVTM and CDR2 as ANQGSEA. The CDR3 extends over 13 amino acids. Trimming cost V 4 bases and J 0 bases, with 7 bases left between them. The DNA for the CDR3 is TGCAGCGTTGCAGGCTATAGCAATCAGCCCCAGCATTTT. It is translated as CSVAGYSNQPQHF.

The CDR3 loop is CASRPSTGLNTGELFF. DNA of the CDR3: TGCGCCAGCAGACCATCCACCGGGCTGAACACCGGGGAGCTGTTTTTT. V usage is TRBV5-1 and J usage is TRBJ2-2; D call uncertain. Trimming took off 5 bases at V and 1 base at J, with 15 bases between the two ends. Germline loops: CDR1 SGHRS, CDR2 YFSETQ. This CDR3 spans 16 amino acids.

This clonotype was seen ten or more times. The V call is TRBV5-1, the J call TRBJ2-7; tentatively, D is TRBD1 or TRBD2 (5 bases each). There are 15 residues in the CDR3. Trimming left V 4 bases short and J 0 bases short, with 14 bases between. Germline CDR1 SGHRS, CDR2 YFSETQ. CDR3 DNA sequence: TGCGCCAGCAGCGGGACCGGGACGGTCTCCTACGAGCAGTACTTC. It yields the protein CASSGTGTVSYEQYF. Combining the CDR3 with reference TRBV5-1 and TRBJ2-7 gives the whole variable domain KAGVTQTPRYLIKTRGQQVTLSCSPISGHRSVSWYQQTPGQGLQFLFEYFSETQRNKGNFPGRFSGRQFSNSRSEMNVSTLELGDSALYLCASSGTGTVSYEQYFGPGTRLTVT.

This clonotype was seen more than once but under ten times. This chain links TRBV3-1 with TRBJ2-7, with D perhaps TRBD1 or TRBD2 (6 bases each). Germline CDR1 LGHDT, CDR2 YNNKEL (reference sequence). Trimming took 4 bases from V and 5 from J, leaving 15 bases between them. CDR3 length: 14 residues. CDR3 DNA sequence: TGTGCCAGCAGCCTTGGGACGGGGGCTAACGAGCAGTACTTC. As protein: CASSLGTGANEQYF.

This chain connects TRBV20-1 to TRBJ2-4; unclear D gene. The CDR3 runs to 13 residues. Germline lookup yields CDR1 DFQATT and CDR2 SNEGSKA (reference sequence). Trimming removed 5 bases from V and 0 bases from J, with 8 bases in between. The CDR3, as DNA: TGCAGTGCTGGACGATTAGCCAAAAACATTCAGTACTTC. This sequence encodes CSAGRLAKNIQYF.

V is TRBV29-1 and J is TRBJ2-3, with 9 bases identical to TRBD1. The CDR3 covers 13 residues. Germline V lookup: CDR1 SQVTM, CDR2 ANQGSEA. The CDR3 spells CRGGQGPTDTQYF. The CDR3 nucleotides are TGCAGAGGGGGACAGGGCCCCACAGATACGCAGTATTTT.

In this sample, this clonotype turned up a few times. This chain links TRBV9 with TRBJ2-2, with D perhaps being TRBD1 or TRBD2 (5 bases each). The CDR3 extends over 15 amino acids. V lost 2 bases and J 5 bases, leaving 13 bases between the germline ends. CDR1 SGDLS and CDR2 YYNGEE come from the germline V gene. As DNA, the CDR3 is TGTGCCAGCAGCGTTGGGCCTGGGGGTACCGGGGAGCTGTTTTTT. Its translation: CASSVGPGGTGELFF. Filled out from reference TRBV9 and TRBJ2-2, the complete variable domain reads DSGVTQTPKHLITATGQRVTLRCSPRSGDLSVYWYQQSLDQGLQFLIQYYNGEERAKGNILERFSAQQFPDLHSELNLSSLELGDSALYFCASSVGPGGTGELFFGEGSRLTVL.

The chain couples TRBV12-3 or TRBV12-4 to TRBJ2-5; TRBD1 matches 10 bases. With 5 bases clipped from V and 0 bases from J, the junction kept 9 bases outside the gene matches. This CDR3 region has 17 residues. The CDR3 reads CASSPRRGQGNQETQYF. CDR3 sequence (DNA): TGTGCCAGCAGTCCAAGGAGGGGACAGGGGAACCAAGAGACCCAGTACTTC.

The chain employs TRBV20-1 and TRBJ2-3; TRBD2 aligns across 9 bases. J lost 0 bases, V lost 4 bases, and 11 bases had no gene match. The length of the CDR3 is 17 residues. Per germline, CDR1 DFQATT and CDR2 SNEGSKA (reference sequence). CDR3 residues: CSAKGLAGSTSTDTQYF. In DNA, the CDR3 is TGCAGTGCTAAAGGCCTAGCGGGGAGTACTAGCACAGATACGCAGTATTTT.

The rearrangement uses TRBV7-3 and TRBJ2-6; tentatively, D is TRBD1 (5 bases). This CDR3 comprises 19 residues. V was cut by 1 base and J by 0 bases, with 16 bases left in between. CDR1 is SGHTA, CDR2 FQGTGA, per germline. The CDR3 region is CASSLRGGAWTSGANVLTF. As DNA, the CDR3 is TGTGCCAGCAGCTTAAGGGGTGGGGCATGGACCTCTGGGGCCAACGTCCTGACTTTC.

This clonotype came up a few times. J is TRBJ2-3 and V is TRBV5-6; 9 bases map to TRBD2. This CDR3 is built from 15 residues. Trimming took 5 bases from V and 5 from J; bases not matched to a gene: 9. Germline lookup yields CDR1 SGHDT and CDR2 YYEEEE. The CDR3 is CASSFGRGGRDTQYF. Here the CDR3 DNA reads TGTGCCAGCAGTTTCGGGCGGGGGGGCCGAGATACGCAGTATTTT.

This clonotype appeared a few times. This sequence joins TRBV7-2 and TRBJ2-1; no clear D. The ends were cut back, 0 bases at V and 0 bases at J, with 12 bases in the middle. The CDR3 totals 17 residues. CDR1 and CDR2 (germline): SGHTA, FQGNSA. CDR3 amino acids: CASSLALRQISYNEQFF. In nucleotides, the CDR3 is TGTGCCAGCAGCTTAGCGCTTAGGCAGATCTCCTACAATGAGCAGTTCTTC.

The chain recombines TRBV7-2 with TRBJ2-5; TRBD2 agrees at 10 bases. V lost 5 bases and J lost 6; bases outside the gene matches: 6. This CDR3 is 14 amino acids long. Germline V gene data show CDR1 as SGHTA and CDR2 as FQGNSA. The CDR3 DNA reads TGTGCCAGCAGCGCCCGGACTAGCGGAAAGACCCAGTACTTC. Protein sequence: CASSARTSGKTQYF. Combining the CDR3 with reference TRBV7-2 and TRBJ2-5 gives the whole variable domain GAGVSQSPSNKVTEKGKDVELRCDPISGHTALYWYRQSLGQGLEFLIYFQGNSAPDKSGLPSDRFSAERTGGSVSTLTIQRTQQEDSAVYLCASSARTSGKTQYFGPGTRLLVL.

This chain joins TRBV29-1 and TRBJ2-7; perhaps TRBD1 as D (5 bases). The CDR3 contains 14 residues. Trimming stripped 4 bases from V and 2 bases from J, with 15 bases between. Germline V CDR1 and CDR2: SQVTM, ANQGSEA. CDR3: CSVVLAQAPYEQYF. CDR3 sequence (DNA): TGCAGCGTTGTCTTGGCACAGGCCCCCTACGAGCAGTACTTC.

V usage is TRBV7-9 and J usage is TRBJ1-1; D call uncertain. From germline, CDR1 is SEHNR and CDR2 FQNEAQ (reference sequence). This CDR3 is built from 14 residues. V was clipped by 2 bases and J by 1 base, with 8 bases between them. The chain's CDR3 is CASSLYGSNTEAFF. The CDR3 nucleotides are TGTGCCAGCAGCTTATACGGGTCGAACACTGAAGCTTTCTTT.

The chain carries TRBV5-1 and TRBJ2-2, with 10 bases aligning to TRBD2. J lost 7 bases, V lost 0 bases, and 6 bases had no gene match. Per germline, CDR1 SGHRS and CDR2 YFSETQ. CDR3 length: 16 residues. The CDR3 nucleotides read TGCGCCAGCAGCTTGGAACTAGCGGGACGGGACGGGGAGCTGTTTTTT. Translated: CASSLELAGRDGELFF.

Only a few counts were recorded for this clonotype. V gene TRBV27 combines with J gene TRBJ2-5, with 12 nucleotides matching TRBD2. CDR1 is MNHEY, CDR2 SMNVEV, per germline (reference sequence). V lost 6 bases to trimming and J lost 5 bases; unmatched junction nucleotides: 16. The CDR3 runs to 18 residues. CDR3 amino acids: CASRTLAGGPLQGETQYF. DNA of the CDR3: TGTGCCAGCAGAACCCTAGCGGGGGGGCCGCTCCAGGGGGAGACCCAGTACTTC.

The chain has TRBV5-1 and TRBJ2-5; 9 positions agree with TRBD1. In germline, CDR1 is SGHRS, CDR2 YFSETQ. V gave up 4 bases and J gave up 2 bases; unmatched junction bases: 9. The CDR3 runs to 16 residues. The CDR3 loop reads CASSPGWGQGQETQYF. For the CDR3, the DNA is TGCGCCAGCAGCCCGGGGTGGGGACAGGGACAAGAGACCCAGTACTTC.

V is TRBV15 and J is TRBJ2-7; no firm D call. Germline V gene data show CDR1 as LNHNV and CDR2 as YYDKDF (reference sequence). CDR3 length: 13 residues. V was pared by 0 bases and J by 2 bases, with 5 bases between. Written as DNA, the CDR3 is TGTGCCACCAGCAGAGATACTGCCTACGAGCAGTACTTC. Encoded protein: CATSRDTAYEQYF.

The V gene is TRBV7-8, the J gene TRBJ2-7; 9 bases line up with TRBD1. The V and J ends lost 7 bases and 7 bases, in that order; junction bases with no gene match: 17. The CDR3 contains 16 residues. In germline, CDR1 is SGHVS, CDR2 FQNEAQ. The CDR3 region has the DNA TGTGCCAGCACCCTAGGATCAGGACAGGGGAGTTTAGAGCAGTACTTC. Its protein product is CASTLGSGQGSLEQYF.

The rearrangement joins TRBV2 to TRBJ1-2, with a possible D match to TRBD1 (6 bases). V was cut by 6 bases and J by 1 base, with 12 bases left in between. Germline CDR1 is SNHLY and CDR2 is FYNNEI. The CDR3 is 14 residues long. CDR3 nucleotides: TGTGCCAGCAGCCTCGGGGGGCTTAACTATGGCTACACCTTC. Protein: CASSLGGLNYGYTF.

V usage is TRBV20-1 and J usage is TRBJ2-3; TRBD2 matches 9 bases. With V trimmed by 1 base and J by 4 bases, 9 bases remained unmatched. The CDR3 sequence is 16 residues long. Germline V CDR1 and CDR2: DFQATT, SNEGSKA (reference sequence). CDR3 loop: CSARGISGSGSDTQYF. The CDR3 nucleotides read TGCAGTGCTAGAGGGATTAGCGGGAGTGGGTCAGATACGCAGTATTTT.

This clonotype was counted between two and nine times. The chain uses TRBV7-3 and TRBJ2-7, with 7 bases matching TRBD2. The CDR3 is 15 amino acids. The trim removed 2 bases at V and 5 bases at J, leaving 9 bases unmatched. Germline CDR1 and CDR2: SGHTA and FQGTGA. The CDR3 sequence is CASSLFGGSPHEQYF. CDR3 in DNA: TGTGCCAGCAGCTTATTCGGGGGGAGCCCCCACGAGCAGTACTTC.

The CDR3 here is CASSAVKANPTGELFF. CDR3 DNA sequence: TGTGCCAGCAGTGCCGTCAAGGCAAACCCGACCGGGGAGCTGTTTTTT. The chain recombines TRBV6-1 with TRBJ2-2; D is unresolved. Germline V CDR1 and CDR2: MNHNS, SASEGT. The CDR3 spans 16 residues. V shed 4 bases and J shed 5 bases, with 17 bases lying between them.